This record covers a single T cell receptor beta chain. The specificity of this receptor is unknown. Within one base of it there is no much larger clone, and no base qualities were kept. From its cysteine to its phenylalanine, the CDR3 spans 16 amino acids. Kept here is only the CDR3 DNA, which spans 48 bases and is read in frame from base 1. The germline V and J ends show losses of 5 bases and 1 base respectively, and no gene match explains 11 bases of the junction. CDR1 and CDR2 are drawn from the germline V gene (reference sequence): SGHNT, YYREEE. This record belongs to a study of shared clonotypes between healthy human individuals (dated by TCRdb to the early 2020s). For the study in its entirety: The cohort comprised a couple of women and a few men aged 18 to 49 years. Blood TCR repertoires of about five healthy adults were deeply sequenced to estimate repertoire size and the extent of clonotype sharing between individuals. Different laboratories and diverse techniques were used to prepare libraries and sequence TCR repertoires, to increase sequencing depth and limit assay-specific biases. For each donor, CD4 naive and CD4 memory were each run on three plates, CD8 naive on two plates, and CD8 memory on one plate. Per donor, leukapheresis produced somewhere between about 0.9 and 9 billion PBMCs. Summary of the overall study and its limitations: Because the study included a small number of donors, the genetic and exposure-history diversity represented was limited. Based on pairwise subsampling, the degree of clonotype sharing among donors was expected to be affected by sequencing depth. Naive subsets generally had larger estimated clonotype richness than memory subsets. Compared with non-shared clonotypes, the clonotypes found in all four sorted-subset donors had higher generation probabilities. About 5% of naive CD4, 3% to 3.5% of naive CD8, approximately 2.2% of memory CD4, and 0.4% of memory CD8 clonotypes were shared across a few donors. Even with the large sequencing depth, rarefaction of the sorted-subset datasets indicated that sequencing was incomplete. Only blood was sampled, and tissue TCR repertoires likely differ from those in blood.

The donors were healthy, HIV-negative adults who had no recently reported acute infections or vaccinations. Every donor was a Caucasian adult residing in Nashville, Tennessee, USA. CD4+ T cells were enriched by magnetic negative selection, after which naive cells were positively selected on CD45RA and the negative fraction was taken as the memory subset. Blood was collected by leukapheresis, and PBMCs were isolated by Ficoll-Histopaque density gradient centrifugation and then cryopreserved in liquid nitrogen vapor phase. Analytical flow cytometry was used to check the purity and quantity of every magnetically sorted T cell population. From each sorted fraction, genomic DNA was isolated and quantified by UV absorbance on a Nanodrop 2000c. Using the deep immunoSEQ assay, multiplex PCR amplified TCR CDR3 regions from genomic DNA. Extracted genomic DNA from each cell subset was spread evenly across all wells of several immunoSEQ 96-well plates, with each plate serving as a replicate. For sorted subsets, approximately 210 ng genomic DNA, equal to 30,000 or so T cell genomes, was loaded into each replicate PCR. Purified libraries were quantified with a Qubit 3.0 fluorometer, sized on a Bioanalyzer 2100, and re-quantified with the KAPA Library Quantification kit. Every immunoSEQ 96-well plate was sequenced on a separate single-read 150-cycle Illumina NextSeq 550 flow cell. Per the original workflow: Because only junctional sequences without quality scores were contained in the immunoSEQ output, filtering matching that applied to full-length reads could not be performed. Sequences were annotated with PyIR, a Python wrapper for IgBLAST v1.9, and V/J genes and CDR3 were assigned using IMGT germline references. Reads were filtered out if the reads had weak V/J assignments (E-value above 1e-6), no CDR3, stop codons, out-of-frame junctions, or ambiguous translated residues. A V3J clonotype was defined by an identical inferred V gene, J gene, and CDR3 amino acid sequence. Percentage overlap between repertoires was calculated by dividing the number of shared unique clonotypes by the size of the smaller repertoire. Repertoire richness was assessed with RTK rarefaction, the Chao1 estimator, and Recon v2.1 estimates of unobserved clonotypes. Generation probabilities were computed with OLGA for all TCRbeta clonotypes obtained by the gDNA method from four donors. TCRdb carries this immuneACCESS record with in-frame sequences only. Its versions omit some clonotypes, under half of them owing to an unresolved V gene in the studies checked, with the rest unexplained. The V and J calls and the clone size are those of that table, but D and trimming were determined from the DNA. For this sample the table gives approximately 1,500,000 clones, of which around 98% were detected only once. Of the sample, approximately 0.44% is held by the ten largest clones.

This TCR was sampled from a young man in good health. Sequencing input: naive CD4+ T cells sorted from blood. The sample's cell subset or site label, in plain terms: CD45RA+ positively selected. The rearrangement combines TRBV5-4 with TRBJ2-7, and TRBD1 aligns with 8 junction nucleotides. The CDR3 loop reads CASSLAGGRSSYEQYF. The sequenced DNA is TGTGCCAGCAGTCTGGCAGGGGGCCGTAGTTCCTACGAGCAGTACTTC.